This TCR beta chain is drawn from a study of shared clonotypes between healthy human individuals. Overall study context: Researchers assigned three CD4 naive, three CD4 memory, two CD8 naive and one CD8 memory plate to each donor. Study results and caveats: The generation probabilities recorded for non-shared clonotypes fell below those of clonotypes shared by all four donors.

Using immunoSEQ multiplex PCR, the repertoire was profiled, and TCRdb retains in-frame clones only, with some absent. The table records about 1,500,000 clones, around 97% of them present only once. As regards this clone: What it binds is not known.

The CDR3 is made up of 18 amino acids. From germline, CDR1 is SGHNT and CDR2 YYREEE (reference sequence). With V trimmed by 0 bases and J by 8 bases, 8 bases remained unmatched. The receptor comes from a man younger than 45 in good health. The sample consisted of naive CD4+ T cells sorted from blood. The subset is: CD45RA+ positively selected. The rearrangement uses TRBV5-4 and TRBJ2-1; TRBD2 aligns across 16 bases. The CDR3 coding sequence is TGTGCCAGCAGCTTGGTGGGTCCAGGGACTAGCGGGAGGGATGAGCAGTTCTTC. It is translated as CASSLVGPGTSGRDEQFF.